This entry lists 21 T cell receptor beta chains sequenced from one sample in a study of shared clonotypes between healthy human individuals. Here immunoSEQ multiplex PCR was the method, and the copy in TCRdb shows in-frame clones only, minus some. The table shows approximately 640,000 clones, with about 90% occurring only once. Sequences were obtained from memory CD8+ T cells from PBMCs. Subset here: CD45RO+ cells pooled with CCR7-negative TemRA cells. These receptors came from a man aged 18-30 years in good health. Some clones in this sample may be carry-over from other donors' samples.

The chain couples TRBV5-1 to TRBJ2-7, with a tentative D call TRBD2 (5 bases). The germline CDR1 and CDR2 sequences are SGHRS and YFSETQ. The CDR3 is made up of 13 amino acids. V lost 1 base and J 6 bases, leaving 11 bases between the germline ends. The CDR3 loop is CASSLREGSEQYF. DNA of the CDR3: TGCGCCAGCAGCTTGCGGGAAGGGAGCGAGCAGTACTTC.

Here the CDR3 DNA reads TGTGCCAGCAGCCACCCGGTGGCGGGAGGGCGGGATGAGCAGTTCTTC. It encodes CASSHPVAGGRDEQFF. The chain has TRBV9 and TRBJ2-1; 9 nucleotides line up with TRBD2. The germline V gene has CDR1 SGDLS and CDR2 YYNGEE. The CDR3 length is 16 residues. Trimming at V came to 4 bases and at J to 8 bases, leaving 13 bases not matched to a gene.

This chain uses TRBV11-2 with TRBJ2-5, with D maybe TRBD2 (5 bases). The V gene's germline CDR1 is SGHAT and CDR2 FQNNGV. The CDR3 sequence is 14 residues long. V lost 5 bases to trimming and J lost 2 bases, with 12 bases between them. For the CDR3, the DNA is TGTGCCAGCAGCCCCCGGACTCTGCAAGAGACCCAGTACTTC. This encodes CASSPRTLQETQYF.

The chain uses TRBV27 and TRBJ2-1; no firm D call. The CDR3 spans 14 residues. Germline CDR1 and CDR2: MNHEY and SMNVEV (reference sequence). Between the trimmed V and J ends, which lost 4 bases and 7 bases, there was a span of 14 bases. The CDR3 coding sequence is TGTGCCAGCAGTTCACTCAATACACGAAATGAGCAGTTCTTC. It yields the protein CASSSLNTRNEQFF.

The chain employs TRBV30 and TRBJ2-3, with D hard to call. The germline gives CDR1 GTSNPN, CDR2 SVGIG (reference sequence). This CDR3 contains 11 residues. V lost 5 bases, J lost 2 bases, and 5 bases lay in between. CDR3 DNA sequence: TGTGCCTGGTTGGTCACAGATACGCAGTATTTT. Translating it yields CAWLVTDTQYF.

The CDR3 spells CASSLVRGVRPGQNNEQFF. The CDR3 region has the DNA TGTGCCAGCAGCTTAGTTCGAGGGGTCCGTCCTGGACAAAACAATGAGCAGTTCTTC. The chain couples TRBV11-2 to TRBJ2-1; D may match TRBD1 or TRBD2 (5 bases each). There are 19 residues in the CDR3. The V gene lost 1 base and the J gene lost 5 bases, with 24 bases spanning the gap. The germline V gene encodes CDR1 SGHAT and CDR2 FQNNGV.

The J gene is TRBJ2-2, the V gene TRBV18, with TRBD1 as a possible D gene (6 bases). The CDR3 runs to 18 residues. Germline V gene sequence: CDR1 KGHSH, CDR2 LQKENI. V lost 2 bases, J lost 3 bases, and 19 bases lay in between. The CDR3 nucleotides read TGTGCCAGCTCACCATTTAAGGGACACAAACCGGACACCGGGGAGCTGTTTTTT. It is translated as CASSPFKGHKPDTGELFF.

CDR3 region: CASSLILASYEQYF. The CDR3, as DNA: TGTGCCAGCAGCTTAATACTCGCCAGCTACGAGCAGTACTTC. This rearrangement joins TRBV11-2 to TRBJ2-7, with D hard to call. Trimming took off 2 bases at V and 3 bases at J, with 11 bases between the two ends. The CDR3 has 14 amino acids. CDR1 SGHAT and CDR2 FQNNGV come from the germline V gene. Drawing the rest from reference TRBV11-2 and TRBJ2-7, the complete variable domain is EAGVAQSPRYKIIEKRQSVAFWCNPISGHATLYWYQQILGQGPKLLIQFQNNGVVDDSQLPKDRFSAERLKGVDSTLKIQPAKLEDSAVYLCASSLILASYEQYFGPGTRLTVT.

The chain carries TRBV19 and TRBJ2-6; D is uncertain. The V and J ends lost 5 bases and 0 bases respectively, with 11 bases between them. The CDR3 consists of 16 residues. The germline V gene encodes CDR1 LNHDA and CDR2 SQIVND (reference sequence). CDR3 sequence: CASSFVGFSGANVLTF. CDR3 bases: TGTGCCAGTAGTTTCGTAGGATTCTCTGGGGCCAACGTCCTGACTTTC.

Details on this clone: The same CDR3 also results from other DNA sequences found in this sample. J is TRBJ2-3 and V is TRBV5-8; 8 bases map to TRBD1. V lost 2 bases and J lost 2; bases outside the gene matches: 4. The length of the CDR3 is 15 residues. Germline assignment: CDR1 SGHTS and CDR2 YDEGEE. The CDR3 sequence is CASSLGTGNTDTQYF. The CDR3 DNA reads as TGTGCCAGCAGCTTAGGGACAGGCAACACAGATACGCAGTATTTT.

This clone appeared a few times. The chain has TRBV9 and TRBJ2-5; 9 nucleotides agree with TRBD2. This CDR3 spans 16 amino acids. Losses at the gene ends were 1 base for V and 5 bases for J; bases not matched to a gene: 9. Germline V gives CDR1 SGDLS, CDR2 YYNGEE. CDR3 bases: TGTGCCAGCAGCGTATTGGGTAGCGGGAGAGAGGAGACCCAGTACTTC. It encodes CASSVLGSGREETQYF.

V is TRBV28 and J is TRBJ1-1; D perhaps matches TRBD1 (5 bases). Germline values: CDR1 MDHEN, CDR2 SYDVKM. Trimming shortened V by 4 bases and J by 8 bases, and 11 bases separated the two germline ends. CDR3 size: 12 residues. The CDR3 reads CASSYSGDEAFF. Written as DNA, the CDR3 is TGTGCCAGCAGTTACTCCGGGGACGAAGCTTTCTTT.

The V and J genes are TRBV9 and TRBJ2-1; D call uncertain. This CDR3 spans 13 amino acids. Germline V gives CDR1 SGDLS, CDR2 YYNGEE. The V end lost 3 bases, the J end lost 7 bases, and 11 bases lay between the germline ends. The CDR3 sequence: CASSEGSFNEQFF. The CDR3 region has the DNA TGTGCCAGCAGCGAGGGATCCTTTAATGAGCAGTTCTTC.

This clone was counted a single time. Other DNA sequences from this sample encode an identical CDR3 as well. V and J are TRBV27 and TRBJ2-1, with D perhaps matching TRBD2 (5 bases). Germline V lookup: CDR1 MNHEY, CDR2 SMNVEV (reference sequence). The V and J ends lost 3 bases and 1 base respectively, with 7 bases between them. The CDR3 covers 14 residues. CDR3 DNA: TGTGCCAGCAGTTTTGGGAGTTCCTACAATGAGCAGTTCTTC. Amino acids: CASSFGSSYNEQFF.

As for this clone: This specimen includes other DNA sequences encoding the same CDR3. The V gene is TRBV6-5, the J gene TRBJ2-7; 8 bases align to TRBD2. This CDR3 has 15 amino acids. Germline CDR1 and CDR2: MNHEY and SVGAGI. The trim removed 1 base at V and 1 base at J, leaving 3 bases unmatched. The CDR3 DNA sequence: TGTGCCAGCAGTTACTGGGCTAGCGGGTCCTACGAGCAGTACTTC. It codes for CASSYWASGSYEQYF.

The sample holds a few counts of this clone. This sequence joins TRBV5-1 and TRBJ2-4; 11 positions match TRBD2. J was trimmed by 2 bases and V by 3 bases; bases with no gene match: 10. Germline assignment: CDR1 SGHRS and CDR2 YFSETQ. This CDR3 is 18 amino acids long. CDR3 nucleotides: TGCGCCAGCAGCTCCACAGCTAGCGGGAGGTGGTCCAAAAACATTCAGTACTTC. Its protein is CASSSTASGRWSKNIQYF.

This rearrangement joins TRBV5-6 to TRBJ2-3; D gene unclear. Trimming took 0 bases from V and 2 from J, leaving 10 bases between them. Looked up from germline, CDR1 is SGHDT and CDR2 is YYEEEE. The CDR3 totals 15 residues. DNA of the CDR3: TGTGCCAGCAGCTTGGCCCTGGACCCCACAGATACGCAGTATTTT. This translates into CASSLALDPTDTQYF.

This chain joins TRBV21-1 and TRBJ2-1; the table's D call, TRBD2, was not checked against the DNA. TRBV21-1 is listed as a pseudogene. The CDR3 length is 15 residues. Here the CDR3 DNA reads TGTGCCAGCAGCGGAGGACTAGCGGCCGTGGATGAGCAGTTCTTC. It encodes CASSGGLAAVDEQFF.

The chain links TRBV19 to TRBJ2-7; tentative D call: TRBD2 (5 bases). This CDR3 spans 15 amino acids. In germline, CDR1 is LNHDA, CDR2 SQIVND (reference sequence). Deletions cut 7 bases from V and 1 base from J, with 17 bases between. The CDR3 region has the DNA TGTGCCAGTACCGCACCAGCGAGCGGATCCTACGAGCAGTACTTC. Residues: CASTAPASGSYEQYF.

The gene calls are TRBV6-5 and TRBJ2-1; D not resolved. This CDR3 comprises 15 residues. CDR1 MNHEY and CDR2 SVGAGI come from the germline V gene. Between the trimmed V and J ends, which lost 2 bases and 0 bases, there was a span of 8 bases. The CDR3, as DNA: TGTGCCAGCAGTTACGATAGGCGCTCCTACAATGAGCAGTTCTTC. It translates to CASSYDRRSYNEQFF.

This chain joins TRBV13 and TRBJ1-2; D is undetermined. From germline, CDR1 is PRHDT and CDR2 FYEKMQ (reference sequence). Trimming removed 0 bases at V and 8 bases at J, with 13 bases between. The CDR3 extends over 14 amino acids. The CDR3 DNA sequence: TGTGCCAGCAGCTTAGGACCTAGCTCAAAGGGCTACACCTTC. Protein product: CASSLGPSSKGYTF.